The clone carrying this TCR beta chain was picked up many times. Its antigen is unidentified. The data were taken from a study of Graves' ophthalmopathy and Graves' hyperthyroidism. On the study more broadly: Samples of peripheral blood were obtained at initial diagnosis, prior to treatment of any kind.

Amplified TCR beta CDR3 regions were obtained using RNA transcripts as template. After a first-round RT-PCR with HTBI primers, a second-round multiplex PCR was run. One entry per CDR3 protein, called by TCRdb with MiXCR from the multiplex PCR reads. The data hold under 350,000 distinct CDR3 sequences, with roughly 16% observed a single time. The PBMCs were taken from approximately 9.7 ml of fresh peripheral blood. Points from the study as a whole: Clonotypes were expanded in thyroid at above 0.001 frequency, and most also appeared in blood. Ophthalmopathy and stable hyperthyroidism were discriminated by a 13-signature model, with 85% to 90% sensitivity and approximately 78% specificity.

There are 15 residues in the CDR3. Trimming stripped 3 bases from V and 6 bases from J, with 15 bases between. The clonotype was recovered from an adult man with Graves' ophthalmopathy. The rearrangement links TRBV12-3 or TRBV12-4 to TRBJ2-1; a weak D match, TRBD2 (6 bases). Material for sequencing was peripheral blood. CDR3 DNA: TGTGCCAGCAGTTTTGCGGGGCCCGTCCGCAATGAGCAGTTCTTC. Amino acids: CASSFAGPVRNEQFF.